This TCR beta chain was observed in a study of blood T cell repertoires in COVID-19. The CDR3 has 15 amino acids. V was trimmed by 2 bases and J by 2 bases, leaving 13 bases between them. CDR1 and CDR2 (germline): LNHDA, SQIVND (reference sequence). Profiled with immunoSEQ multiplex PCR; TCRdb holds only in-frame clones, not every one. Of more than 300,000 clones detected, around 91% appear once; the ten largest clones hold roughly 1%. The source of this sequence is a woman in her forties with COVID-19, enrolled during active disease. Sequenced sample: peripheral blood. The chain employs TRBV19 and TRBJ2-7; D might be TRBD2 (6 bases). The CDR3: CASSISRGGTYEQYF. The CDR3 coding sequence is TGTGCCAGTAGTATATCTCGCGGAGGGACCTACGAGCAGTACTTC.